Listed below are T cell receptor beta chains from one sample, sequenced in a study of blood T cells in healthy people across ages. MiXCR was run by TCRdb on the 5' RACE reads, yielding one entry per CDR3 protein. The profile shows over 500,000 distinct CDR3 sequences, around 50% of them singletons. Specimen: blood. These receptors all come from a woman of 80 years or more in good health. CDR3s include the opening cysteine and the closing phenylalanine or tryptophan. The D gene is left open where the match is weak. For some rows the clone size is stated as once, few or many, or as a class when expanded; others skip it.

j_call v_call clone_size d_call cdr3_nt cdr3_aa
TRBJ2-5 TRBV10-2 many TRBD1 TGCGCCAGCAGTGAGCCGGTATTTAACAGGGGGTCCCAGTACTTC CASSEPVFNRGSQYF
TRBJ2-3 TRBV20-1 NA NA TGCAGTGCTACCCTGACAGAACACACAGATACGCAGTATTTT CSATLTEHTDTQYF
TRBJ1-1 TRBV13 NA TRBD1 TGTGCCAGCAGCCCCAGACAGGGGGACGTTCGAGCTTTCTTT CASSPRQGDVRAFF
TRBJ1-1 TRBV20-1 few NA TGCAGTGCTAGAGATCCGGGGGGGGTGGAGAACACTGAAGCTTTCTTT CSARDPGGVENTEAFF
TRBJ2-3 TRBV12-3/TRBV12-4 few TRBD2 TGTGCCAGCAGTTTGGACCGAGCGGGGGGAGATACGCAGTATTTT CASSLDRAGGDTQYF
TRBJ2-3 TRBV29-1 NA NA TGCAGCGTTAGTCCGTCCACAGATACGCAGTATTTT CSVSPSTDTQYF
TRBJ2-1 TRBV5-1 NA NA TGCGCCAGCAGCACCGACTCCTACAGTGAGCAGTTCTTC CASSTDSYSEQFF
TRBJ1-2 TRBV25-1 NA TRBD1 TGTGCCAGCAGTGGCATCGTCGTAACCCGACAGGGCTTTTTCTATGGCTACACCTTC CASSGIVVTRQGFFYGYTF
TRBJ2-3 TRBV6-6 few NA TGTGCCAGCAGCTCCACAGGTGGCCCCGTTCGAGGTACGCAGTATTTT CASSSTGGPVRGTQYF
TRBJ1-6 TRBV7-2 NA NA TGTGCCAGCAGCTTACAGATAGGAGAGGAATCACCCCTCCACTTT CASSLQIGEESPLHF
TRBJ2-7 TRBV5-1 NA TRBD2 TGCGCCAGCAGGATGGGACTAGCGCCCTACGAGCAGTACTTC CASRMGLAPYEQYF
TRBJ2-5 TRBV6-4 NA TRBD2 TGTGCCAGCAGCCAAGGCGGGGGGGCCGGAGAGACCCAGTACTTC CASSQGGGAGETQYF
TRBJ2-3 TRBV12-3/TRBV12-4 many NA TGTGCCAGCAGTTCACTGGTAGATACGCAGTATTTT CASSSLVDTQYF
TRBJ2-5 TRBV5-1 NA TRBD2 TGCGCCAGCAGAAGCGGGATAGTATTTTACAATGAGCAGTACTTC CASRSGIVFYNEQYF
TRBJ2-7 TRBV7-9 many TRBD1 TGTGCCAGCAGCCGGGACAGATCCTACGAGCAGTACTTC CASSRDRSYEQYF
TRBJ1-6 TRBV18 NA TRBD1 TGTGCCAGCTCCCGGGACAGGGGATCACCCCTCCACTTT CASSRDRGSPLHF
TRBJ1-5 TRBV20-1 many TRBD1 TGCAGTGCTTTACAGGGGGCGAAGAGGCAGCCCCAGCATTTT CSALQGAKRQPQHF
TRBJ1-2 TRBV12-3/TRBV12-4 many NA TGTGCCAGCAGTTCGGGGAGGACCTCCTATGGCTACACCTTC CASSSGRTSYGYTF
TRBJ2-3 TRBV12-3/TRBV12-4 few NA TGTGCCAGCAGTTTAGCGAACCGGGACTTCAACACAGATACGCAGTATTTT CASSLANRDFNTDTQYF
TRBJ2-1 TRBV5-6 NA NA TGTGCCAGCAACCCGGGACGGGGCAATGAGCAGTTCTTC CASNPGRGNEQFF
TRBJ2-7 TRBV3-1 NA NA TGTGTCAGCAGCCGGAAGCTTTCCCCCCTCTACGAGCAGTACTTC CVSSRKLSPLYEQYF
TRBJ2-7 TRBV18 NA TRBD2 TGTGCCAGCTCACCTCCCTCCGGGGGGGCCTACAATGAGCAGTACTTC CASSPPSGGAYNEQYF
TRBJ2-1 TRBV9 NA TRBD1 TGTGCCAGCAGCGCGAACCCGGGACAGGTGCACAATGGGCAGTTATTC CASSANPGQVHNGQLF
TRBJ2-3 TRBV9 NA NA TGTGCCAGCAGCGTAGAGGACGGGGTCCTCACAGGTACGCAGTATTTT CASSVEDGVLTGTQYF
TRBJ2-7 TRBV6-5 few NA TGTGCCAGCAGTGACGACCGAGGCTCCTACGAGCAGTACTTC CASSDDRGSYEQYF
TRBJ1-5 TRBV6-1 NA NA TGTGCCAGCAGTGAAGCGCTTCTAGGGACGGGGATATATAGCAATCAGCCCCAGCATTTT CASSEALLGTGIYSNQPQHF
TRBJ2-4 TRBV20-1 many NA TGCAGTGCCCCTGTATCCAAAAACATTCAGTACTTC CSAPVSKNIQYF
TRBJ2-3 TRBV20-1 many NA TGCAGTGCTCCGGATACAGGGACAGATACGCAGTATTTT CSAPDTGTDTQYF
TRBJ2-5 TRBV4-2 NA NA TGTGCCAGCAGCCAAGATCCGGGACACTACCAGGGAGAGACCCAGTACTTC CASSQDPGHYQGETQYF
TRBJ1-1 TRBV21-1 NA NA TGTGCCAGCACCATAAAACAGGGGCCGACTTTGAACACTGAAGCTTTCTTT CASTIKQGPTLNTEAFF
TRBJ2-1 TRBV30 few NA TGTGCCTGGACTACCCCGGGACTTTGGAATGAGCAGTTCTTC CAWTTPGLWNEQFF
TRBJ1-1 TRBV29-1 NA TRBD1 TGCGGCGTTGAAACAGGGGAGGGGACTGAAGCTTTCTTT CGVETGEGTEAFF
TRBJ2-2 TRBV6-1 NA TRBD2 TGTGCCAGCAGTGAAGGGCTAGCGGGAGGGCGTTACGGGGAGCTGTTTTTT CASSEGLAGGRYGELFF
TRBJ2-4 TRBV25-1 NA TRBD2 TGTGCCAGCAGTGAAGGGTCGGGGGAGGGCTTTGGGGTCAAAAACATTCAGTACTTC CASSEGSGEGFGVKNIQYF
TRBJ1-1 TRBV5-1 NA NA TGCGCCAGCAGCTTAGTCGGGGGTGTCCTGGCTGAAGCTTTCTTT CASSLVGGVLAEAFF
TRBJ1-2 TRBV27 many NA TGTGCCAGCAGTGCCAAGTCTGGCCCCAACAGTGATGGCTACACCTTC CASSAKSGPNSDGYTF
TRBJ2-4 TRBV7-9 many NA TGTGCCAGGGGGACGGCTGGGTTACAAGCCAAAAACATTCAGTACTTC CARGTAGLQAKNIQYF
TRBJ2-3 TRBV7-2 once TRBD2 TGTGCCAGCAGATCGACGCGGGGGGGCTTTTTCGATACGCAGTATTTT CASRSTRGGFFDTQYF
TRBJ2-5 TRBV11-2 NA NA TGTGCCAGCAGCTTAGCCCCCAGTTACAATGAGCAGTACTTC CASSLAPSYNEQYF
TRBJ1-2 TRBV4-1 many TRBD1 TGCGCCAGCAGCCGCGTAACCGGGACAGGGGGCGAGAACTATGGCTACACCTTC CASSRVTGTGGENYGYTF
TRBJ1-6 TRBV29-1 few NA TGCAGCGTTGAAGTCTTCCAGGGAAGTGCGGTGGGGAATTCACCCCTCCACTTT CSVEVFQGSAVGNSPLHF
TRBJ2-5 TRBV7-9 NA NA TGTGCCAGCAGCCCAAGACGGGGTCAAGAGACCCAGTACTTC CASSPRRGQETQYF